The 30 T cell receptor beta chains listed next were all sequenced from one sample in a study of blood T cell repertoires in COVID-19. Assay used: immunoSEQ multiplex PCR; TCRdb lists only in-frame clones, some missing. The sample lists 81,000 or so clones, approximately 90% occurring once. Sample: peripheral blood. The source of these receptors is a man in his 70s with active or convalescent COVID-19.

The chain employs TRBV14 and TRBJ1-4; the match to TRBD1 covers 7 bases. The germline gives CDR1 SGHDN, CDR2 FVKESK. The V gene end was trimmed by 3 bases and the J gene end by 0 bases; junction bases not matched to a gene: 4. The CDR3 totals 16 residues. The CDR3 protein is CASSQTGFATNEKLFF. The CDR3 DNA is TGTGCCAGCAGCCAGACAGGGTTTGCAACTAATGAAAAACTGTTTTTT.

V and J are TRBV6-2 or TRBV6-3 and TRBJ2-7; 7 nucleotides align to TRBD1. The CDR3 loop spans 16 amino acids. J lost 1 base, V lost 6 bases, and 12 bases had no gene match. Germline V lookup: CDR1 MNHEY, CDR2 SVGEGT. The CDR3 nucleotides are TGTGCCAGCAGCCCAGGGACAGCCACGCGATCCTACGAGCAGTACTTC. Translated, it gives CASSPGTATRSYEQYF.

The chain combines TRBV7-6 with TRBJ2-7, with D perhaps matching TRBD2 (5 bases). The CDR3 runs to 14 residues. The germline V and J ends were trimmed by 5 bases and 6 bases, with 17 bases remaining between them. CDR1 and CDR2 (germline): SGHVS, FNYEAQ. The CDR3 is CASSRNEGWGEQYF. CDR3 sequence (DNA): TGTGCCAGCAGCCGAAATGAGGGCTGGGGCGAGCAGTACTTC.

The chain recombines TRBV27 with TRBJ2-7; no clear D gene. This CDR3 contains 13 residues. Trimming pared 3 bases from V and 3 bases from J, leaving 9 bases between. Germline CDR1 MNHEY, CDR2 SMNVEV (reference sequence). The CDR3, as DNA: TGTGCCAGCAGTTTGAACAGACACTACGAGCAGTACTTC. Amino acids: CASSLNRHYEQYF.

This clone was seen once. This chain connects TRBV3-1 (or the pseudogene TRBV3-2) to TRBJ1-4, with D hard to call. The CDR3 is 14 residues long. Germline assignment: CDR1 LGHDT and CDR2 YNNKEL (reference sequence). The V end lost 3 bases, the J end lost 0 bases, and 5 bases lay between the germline ends. The CDR3 protein is CASSHRATNEKLFF. DNA for the CDR3: TGTGCCAGCAGCCATCGGGCAACTAATGAAAAACTGTTTTTT.

The chain recombines TRBV3-1 (or the pseudogene TRBV3-2) with TRBJ1-6, with D possibly TRBD1 on 5 matching bases. Germline values: CDR1 LGHDT, CDR2 YNNKEL (reference sequence). V was trimmed by 6 bases and J by 0 bases, leaving 15 bases between them. This CDR3 is built from 17 residues. DNA for the CDR3: TGTGCCAGCAGTACGACAGTAATCAGCTCCTATAATTCACCCCTCCACTTT. It encodes CASSTTVISSYNSPLHF.

The chain recombines TRBV11-2 with TRBJ2-7; D is perhaps TRBD1 (6 bases). The CDR3 loop spans 15 amino acids. Trimming stripped 5 bases from V and 0 bases from J, with 14 bases between. Germline V CDR1 and CDR2: SGHAT, FQNNGV. CDR3 amino acids: CASSLGTKSSYEQYF. CDR3 DNA: TGTGCCAGCAGCCTCGGGACAAAAAGCTCCTACGAGCAGTACTTC.

The chain couples TRBV13 to TRBJ1-5, with a tentative D call TRBD1 (5 bases). Deletions cut 3 bases from V and 2 bases from J, with 14 bases between. The CDR3 is made up of 16 amino acids. CDR1 PRHDT and CDR2 FYEKMQ come from the germline V gene (reference sequence). CDR3 sequence (DNA): TGTGCCAGCAGCTTTACCCAGGGCTCACGCAATCAGCCCCAGCATTTT. This gives the protein CASSFTQGSRNQPQHF.

The rearrangement uses TRBV4-3 and TRBJ1-2; 11 nucleotides line up with TRBD1. This CDR3 spans 14 amino acids. Germline V lookup: CDR1 LGHNA, CDR2 YSLEER. V shed 4 bases and J 2 bases; nucleotides not matched to a gene: 0. The CDR3 nucleotides are TGCGCCAGCAGCCGGACAGGGGGCAACTATGGCTACACCTTC. Protein sequence: CASSRTGGNYGYTF.

This CDR3 reads CASSPGRYNSPLHF. For the CDR3, the DNA is TGTGCCAGCAGCCCCGGCAGGTATAATTCACCCCTCCACTTT. This chain joins TRBV7-2 and TRBJ1-6; D unresolved. V was trimmed by 5 bases and J by 4 bases, leaving 9 bases between them. The germline V gene has CDR1 SGHTA and CDR2 FQGNSA. The CDR3 contains 14 residues.

The genes are TRBV6-5 and TRBJ1-2; TRBD1 matches 8 bases. V lost 6 bases to trimming and J lost 4 bases; unmatched junction nucleotides: 4. Germline CDR1 reads MNHEY; CDR2 reads SVGAGI. The CDR3 has 13 residues. The CDR3 loop is CASRLGQGYGYTF. DNA for the CDR3: TGTGCCAGCAGACTCGGACAGGGCTATGGCTACACCTTC.

The rearrangement links TRBV6-1 to TRBJ1-1; 9 positions match TRBD1. Trimming removed 3 bases from V and 6 bases from J; junction bases left unmatched: 5. Germline-derived CDR1 and CDR2 are MNHNS and SASEGT. This CDR3 is 14 amino acids long. CDR3: CASSEYRGHAEAFF. The CDR3 nucleotides read TGTGCCAGCAGTGAGTACAGGGGGCACGCTGAAGCTTTCTTT.

The rearrangement links TRBV2 to TRBJ1-1; D possibly corresponds to TRBD1 (5 bases). The CDR3 consists of 17 residues. Germline CDR1 is SNHLY and CDR2 is FYNNEI. V dropped 4 bases and J dropped 1 base, with 19 bases sitting between them. The DNA for the CDR3 is TGTGCCAGCAGTGTCGTCAGGGATCGTCATCGGAACACTGAAGCTTTCTTT. Translated, it gives CASSVVRDRHRNTEAFF. Full variable domain (remainder filled in from reference TRBV2 and TRBJ1-1): EPEVTQTPSHQVTQMGQEVILRCVPISNHLYFYWYRQILGQKVEFLVSFYNNEISEKSEIFDDQFSVERPDGSNFTLKIRSTKLEDSAMYFCASSVVRDRHRNTEAFFGQGTRLTVV.

This chain links TRBV29-1 with TRBJ2-7; perhaps TRBD1 as D (5 bases). CDR1 SQVTM and CDR2 ANQGSEA come from the germline V gene. The CDR3 sequence is 12 residues long. Trimming removed 0 bases from V and 7 bases from J, with 10 bases in between. CDR3 sequence: CSVEDPGREQYF. CDR3 nucleotides: TGCAGCGTTGAAGATCCAGGGCGAGAGCAGTACTTC.

V is TRBV11-2 and J is TRBJ2-1; 11 nucleotides line up with TRBD2. Germline V gives CDR1 SGHAT, CDR2 FQNNGV. CDR3 length: 15 amino acids. The junction had 9 bases not matched to a gene; V was cut back by 6 bases and J by 8 bases. In DNA, the CDR3 is TGTGCCAGCAGTTTTAGCGGGGGGGCCGACTATGAGCAGTTCTTC. Translated: CASSFSGGADYEQFF. Together with reference TRBV11-2 and TRBJ2-1, the CDR3 gives the full variable domain: EAGVAQSPRYKIIEKRQSVAFWCNPISGHATLYWYQQILGQGPKLLIQFQNNGVVDDSQLPKDRFSAERLKGVDSTLKIQPAKLEDSAVYLCASSFSGGADYEQFFGPGTRLTVL.

The V gene is TRBV5-1, the J gene TRBJ1-1; D may be TRBD1 (5 bases). Trimming took off 5 bases at V and 0 bases at J, with 17 bases between the two ends. Germline assignment: CDR1 SGHRS and CDR2 YFSETQ. The CDR3 has 16 residues. Here the CDR3 reads CASRLTVGSMNTEAFF. DNA of the CDR3: TGCGCCAGCAGGCTGACAGTCGGCAGCATGAACACTGAAGCTTTCTTT. The full variable domain, rest sourced from reference TRBV5-1 and TRBJ1-1, is KAGVTQTPRYLIKTRGQQVTLSCSPISGHRSVSWYQQTPGQGLQFLFEYFSETQRNKGNFPGRFSGRQFSNSRSEMNVSTLELGDSALYLCASRLTVGSMNTEAFFGQGTRLTVV.

The chain uses TRBV28 and TRBJ2-7, with 8 bases that match TRBD2. V shed 4 bases and J 3 bases; nucleotides not matched to a gene: 8. CDR3 length: 15 amino acids. Germline assignment: CDR1 MDHEN and CDR2 SYDVKM. CDR3 coding DNA: TGTGCCAGCAGTTCCCCCCCAGCGGGGGACTACGAGCAGTACTTC. Its translation: CASSSPPAGDYEQYF.

V gene TRBV10-3 combines with J gene TRBJ1-1; 7 bases are shared with TRBD1. Trimming removed 3 bases from V and 1 base from J; junction bases left unmatched: 5. The CDR3 extends over 15 amino acids. The germline CDR1 and CDR2 sequences are ENHRY and SYGVKD. The CDR3 DNA sequence: TGTGCCATCAGTGATTCGGACAGGAAGAACACTGAAGCTTTCTTT. Protein: CAISDSDRKNTEAFF.

This clone occurred a few times. This chain links TRBV3-1 (or the pseudogene TRBV3-2) with TRBJ1-4, with D maybe TRBD1 (6 bases). The germline V and J ends were trimmed by 4 bases and 3 bases, with 15 bases remaining between them. The CDR3 consists of 16 residues. Germline V gene sequence: CDR1 LGHDT, CDR2 YNNKEL (reference sequence). CDR3 protein: CASSPRTAGANEKLFF. CDR3 DNA: TGTGCCAGCAGCCCGAGAACGGCAGGGGCTAATGAAAAACTGTTTTTT.

This sequence joins TRBV15 and TRBJ2-2; no reliable D call. The CDR3 is 16 amino acids. Germline CDR1 LNHNV, CDR2 YYDKDF (reference sequence). V was pared by 0 bases and J by 6 bases, with 14 bases between. The CDR3 DNA reads as TGTGCCACCAGCAGAGAAGGAGCTAACACACCCGGGGAGCTGTTTTTT. Its translation: CATSREGANTPGELFF.

The chain links TRBV7-9 to TRBJ2-6; D uncertain. The CDR3 consists of 16 residues. From germline, CDR1 is SEHNR and CDR2 FQNEAQ (reference sequence). Trimming left V 5 bases short and J 4 bases short, with 15 bases between. CDR3 sequence (DNA): TGTGCCAGCAGCCTTGGTCGCACCGCGGGGGCCAACGTCCTGACTTTC. It specifies CASSLGRTAGANVLTF.

This chain's CDR3 is CASSTDRGLFNEKLFF. The CDR3 nucleotides read TGTGCCAGTAGTACAGACAGGGGGCTTTTTAATGAAAAACTGTTTTTT. This rearrangement joins TRBV19 to TRBJ1-4, with 10 bases identical to TRBD1. The CDR3 is 16 amino acids. The V gene's germline CDR1 is LNHDA and CDR2 SQIVND (reference sequence). J was trimmed by 4 bases and V by 4 bases; bases with no gene match: 6.

The V gene is TRBV7-2, the J gene TRBJ2-1; unclear D gene. V was trimmed by 3 bases and J by 5 bases, leaving 5 bases between them. The CDR3 has 12 residues. Germline V gene data show CDR1 as SGHTA and CDR2 as FQGNSA. The CDR3: CASSFTNNEQFF. CDR3 in DNA: TGTGCCAGCAGCTTCACAAACAATGAGCAGTTCTTC.

V gene TRBV4-2 combines with J gene TRBJ2-3; 11 bases agree with TRBD2. The CDR3 consists of 16 residues. Losses at the gene ends were 1 base for V and 1 base for J; bases not matched to a gene: 1. Germline V gives CDR1 LGHNA, CDR2 YNFKEQ. CDR3 sequence: CASSQVAGGGTDTQYF. DNA of the CDR3: TGTGCCAGCAGCCAAGTAGCGGGGGGGGGCACAGATACGCAGTATTTT.

This rearrangement joins TRBV27 to TRBJ1-2; D may be TRBD1 (5 bases). This CDR3 is 13 amino acids long. Deletions cut 1 base from V and 4 bases from J, with 7 bases between. CDR1 is MNHEY, CDR2 SMNVEV, per germline (reference sequence). CDR3 in DNA: TGTGCCAGCAGTTTATGGCAGGGCTATGGCTACACCTTC. Residues: CASSLWQGYGYTF.

The V and J genes are TRBV7-8 and TRBJ2-7; TRBD2 matches 13 bases. The germline CDR1 and CDR2 sequences are SGHVS and FQNEAQ. V was pared by 3 bases and J by 4 bases, with 3 bases of the junction left unmatched. This CDR3 has 15 amino acids. The CDR3 nucleotides read TGTGCCAGCAGCTTTCGGACTAGCGGGGGTTACGAGCAGTACTTC. The encoded protein is CASSFRTSGGYEQYF.

This sequence joins TRBV3-1 (or the pseudogene TRBV3-2) and TRBJ2-7, with TRBD1 matching 10 bases. V lost 3 bases, J lost 6 bases, and 11 bases stayed unmatched. Looked up from germline, CDR1 is LGHDT and CDR2 is YNNKEL (reference sequence). The CDR3 is 16 residues long. The CDR3 DNA sequence: TGTGCCAGCAGCCAGAGGGACAGGGGATTTGTCCGCGAGCAGTACTTC. Its translation: CASSQRDRGFVREQYF.

This clone was observed a handful of times. This chain links TRBV11-2 with TRBJ2-7; D possibly corresponds to TRBD1 (5 bases). Trimming stripped 6 bases from V and 4 bases from J, with 16 bases between. This CDR3 contains 14 residues. Looked up from germline, CDR1 is SGHAT and CDR2 is FQNNGV. The DNA for the CDR3 is TGTGCCAGCAGTTACAGGTCTAATCCTTACGAGCAGTACTTC. Its translation: CASSYRSNPYEQYF.

The chain links TRBV29-1 to TRBJ1-2; TRBD1 aligns across 7 bases. The germline V gene has CDR1 SQVTM and CDR2 ANQGSEA. The length of the CDR3 is 12 residues. Trimming at V came to 7 bases and at J to 5 bases, leaving 7 bases not matched to a gene. The CDR3 here is CSGGGGAYGYTF. The CDR3 DNA reads as TGCAGCGGCGGAGGGGGCGCGTATGGCTACACCTTC.

This chain uses TRBV27 with TRBJ2-1, with 12 bases identical to TRBD2. This CDR3 has 16 residues. J was trimmed by 3 bases and V by 6 bases; bases with no gene match: 6. Looked up from germline, CDR1 is MNHEY and CDR2 is SMNVEV (reference sequence). CDR3 protein: CASRTLAGGYYNEQFF. The CDR3 DNA is TGTGCCAGCAGAACACTAGCGGGGGGATACTACAATGAGCAGTTCTTC.